This is a list of T cell receptor beta chains from one sample in a study of blood T cell repertoires in COVID-19. The data were produced by immunoSEQ multiplex PCR, yet TCRdb's version contains in-frame clones alone and is incomplete. The sample has 200,000 to 250,000 clones; 85% to 90% are singletons. Material for sequencing was PBMCs or T cells enriched from blood (not recorded which). These receptor sequences come from a man between 25 and 39 years old who had been exposed to COVID-19. The CDR3 runs from the conserved cysteine through the conserved F or W. D genes are given only for firm matches. Only some rows state a clone size, as once, few, many or a class for expanded clones.

V gene,D gene,J gene,clone size,CDR3 DNA,CDR3 protein
TRBV6-2/TRBV6-3,NA,TRBJ2-3,NA,TGTGCCAGCAGTTACTTTGGCACCTTCCTCACAGATACGCAGTATTTT,CASSYFGTFLTDTQYF
TRBV6-2/TRBV6-3,TRBD1,TRBJ1-5,once,TGTGCCAGCAGTTACAGACAGGGGGGGACCTTTAATCAGCCCCAGCATTTT,CASSYRQGGTFNQPQHF
TRBV5-5,TRBD1,TRBJ2-6,once,TGTGCCAGCAGCTTCGGGACAGCGAGCTCTGGGGCCAACGTCCTGACTTTC,CASSFGTASSGANVLTF
TRBV29-1,NA,TRBJ1-5,once,TGCAGCGTTGCGGTAGGGAAAGGGGAAAATCAGCCCCAGCATTTT,CSVAVGKGENQPQHF
TRBV7-2,TRBD2,TRBJ2-5,NA,TGTGCCAGCAGCTTATTCGGCGGGGGGGCTTTCGAGACCCAGTACTTC,CASSLFGGGAFETQYF
TRBV5-6,TRBD1,TRBJ1-2,NA,TGTGCCAGCAGCTCCACCACCGGGACAGGGGGCGCGAACTATGGCTACACCTTC,CASSSTTGTGGANYGYTF
TRBV23-1,NA,TRBJ1-2,NA,TGCGCCAGCAGTATTGCAGGGAAAAGCGGCTACACCTTC,CASSIAGKSGYTF
TRBV12-5,NA,TRBJ2-1,NA,TGTGCTAGTGGAGAGGGCCATGGGAATGAGCAGTTCTTC,CASGEGHGNEQFF
TRBV10-2,NA,TRBJ1-2,once,TGCGCCAGCAGTGATCTCCAGAATGGCTACACCTTC,CASSDLQNGYTF
TRBV30,TRBD1,TRBJ1-2,NA,TGTGCCTGGAGTGTAGGACAGGGAAATGGCTACACCTTC,CAWSVGQGNGYTF
TRBV21-1,NA,TRBJ1-2,NA,TGTGCCAGCAGCAGGAGACAGAGGACAGGGAATGGCTACACCTTC,CASSRRQRTGNGYTF
TRBV11-2,NA,TRBJ2-5,once,TGTGCCACCTCAGGGGAGCTAGGGTGGACCCAGTACTTC,CATSGELGWTQYF
TRBV19,NA,TRBJ2-1,few,TGTGCCAGTAGTGGAAACCTCGGGACCTACAATGAGCAGTTCTTC,CASSGNLGTYNEQFF
TRBV6-1,TRBD2,TRBJ2-5,NA,TGTGCCAGCAGTGGTTTGACTAGCGGGGGGTTGAGGGAGACCCAGTACTTC,CASSGLTSGGLRETQYF
TRBV9,NA,TRBJ1-4,NA,TGTGCCAGCAGCGTAGATGGGGGCTTAAATGAAAAACTGTTTTTT,CASSVDGGLNEKLFF
TRBV5-1,TRBD1,TRBJ2-7,once,TGCGCCAGCAGCCGGGACAGGGGGGGCGAGCAGTACTTC,CASSRDRGGEQYF
TRBV15,NA,TRBJ2-3,NA,TGTGCCACCAGCAGAGGCCGGGGGACCATCACAGATACGCAGTATTTT,CATSRGRGTITDTQYF
TRBV9,NA,TRBJ1-3,NA,TGTGCCAGCAGCCCCGGGTCTGGAAACACCATATATTTT,CASSPGSGNTIYF
TRBV5-1,TRBD1,TRBJ1-3,once,TGCGCCAGCAGCCGGACAGGGGGGAGAAACACCATATATTTT,CASSRTGGRNTIYF
TRBV28,NA,TRBJ2-2,NA,TGTGCCAGCAGGACTCCAGGGGATGCCGGGGAGCTGTTTTTT,CASRTPGDAGELFF
TRBV19,NA,TRBJ1-4,NA,TGTGCCAGTAAGGGAGAAACTAATGAAAAACTGTTTTTT,CASKGETNEKLFF
TRBV5-1,NA,TRBJ1-2,NA,TGCGCCAGCAGCCCCGGACAGACCTTTGAGTATGGCTACACCTTC,CASSPGQTFEYGYTF
TRBV11-1,TRBD2,TRBJ2-6,NA,TGTGCCAGCAGCGGGAGGGTATCTGGGGCCAACGTCCTGACTTTC,CASSGRVSGANVLTF
TRBV29-1,TRBD1,TRBJ2-5,NA,TGCAGCGGGGGGGACAGGTACCAAGAGACCCAGTACTTC,CSGGDRYQETQYF
TRBV18,TRBD2,TRBJ2-7,NA,TGTGCCAGCTCATCGGTAGCGGGGGGATACGAGCAGTACTTC,CASSSVAGGYEQYF
TRBV4-1,TRBD2,TRBJ2-7,NA,TGCGCCAGCAGCCAGGGGACTAGCGGGGACCCCTACGAGCAGTACTTC,CASSQGTSGDPYEQYF
TRBV29-1,TRBD1,TRBJ2-7,NA,TGCAGCGCCGGACAGGGAATGGGTGAGCAGTACTTC,CSAGQGMGEQYF
TRBV27,NA,TRBJ2-7,once,TGTGCCAGCAGTTTTTTAAGCGGACTTAGCTACGAGCAGTACTTC,CASSFLSGLSYEQYF
TRBV10-3,NA,TRBJ1-1,once,TGTGCCATCAGTGATGGACAGTGGGGCAACACTGAAGCTTTCTTT,CAISDGQWGNTEAFF
TRBV11-2,NA,TRBJ1-2,NA,TGTGCCAGCAGCCCTGGCCGAAACTATGGCTACACCTTC,CASSPGRNYGYTF
TRBV11-2,TRBD1,TRBJ2-1,NA,TGTGCCAGCAGCTTAGGGACAGGGGGGACGGAGTTCTTC,CASSLGTGGTEFF
TRBV25-1,NA,TRBJ2-4,once,TGTGCCAGCAGTGAAAAGTGTAGAAGCAAAAACATTCAGTACTTC,CASSEKCRSKNIQYF
TRBV27,TRBD1,TRBJ1-1,NA,TGTGCCACCGATCCTCAGAGGGGGCGCACTGAAGCTTTCTTT,CATDPQRGRTEAFF
TRBV4-2,TRBD1,TRBJ1-2,NA,TGTGCCAGCAGCACCTCGAAGGGGACAGTCTATGGCTACACCTTC,CASSTSKGTVYGYTF
TRBV6-2/TRBV6-3,NA,TRBJ1-5,NA,TGTGCCAGCAGTTACGAGGGGGATCAGCCCCAGCATTTT,CASSYEGDQPQHF
TRBV4-1,NA,TRBJ2-3,NA,TGCGCCAGCAGCCAAGATCAGTTGGAGGATACGCAGTATTTT,CASSQDQLEDTQYF
TRBV18,NA,TRBJ2-1,NA,TGTGCCAGCTCACCATCGCCGGGGCCGGGGGTCAATGAGCAGTTCTTC,CASSPSPGPGVNEQFF
TRBV18,TRBD1,TRBJ2-7,once,TGTGCCAGCTCACCCCGCCCGCCCCCCGGGACAGGGGCCCCCTACGAGCAGTACTTC,CASSPRPPPGTGAPYEQYF
TRBV2,TRBD2,TRBJ2-5,NA,TGTGCCAGCAGTGACGGGCGGCGGGGGAGAGAGACCCAGTACTTC,CASSDGRRGRETQYF
TRBV5-1,NA,TRBJ1-2,NA,TGCGCCAGCAGCTTGGAGGGGGATGGGTATTATGGCTACACCTTC,CASSLEGDGYYGYTF
TRBV10-3,NA,TRBJ1-1,NA,TGTGCCATCGGACAGACGAACACTGAAGCTTTCTTT,CAIGQTNTEAFF
TRBV5-1,TRBD1,TRBJ1-6,NA,TGCGCCAGCAGCTTGGAAAGGGGGCTTAATTCACCCCTCCACTTT,CASSLERGLNSPLHF
TRBV5-5,TRBD2,TRBJ2-7,NA,TGTGCCAGCAGCTTAGTAGCGGGGGGGCCCGAGCAGTACTTC,CASSLVAGGPEQYF